A selection of T cell receptor beta chains follows, all from one sample in a study of T-cell memory formation after mild COVID-19. TCRdb itself ran the 5' RACE reads through MiXCR, one entry per CDR3 protein. The sample consists of about 290,000 distinct CDR3 sequences, roughly 15% of them appearing once. The specimen was PBMCs or a T cell subset sorted from them (not recorded which). The receptors come from a man aged 18 to 35 who had mild COVID-19 (a few samples of this study predate the infection). Cell type and time point are not known. Both conserved end residues are part of each CDR3. A D gene is named only where the DNA matches it firmly. Size is stated for part of the rows, as once, few or many counts, or as a class when the clone is expanded.

d_call | j_call | cdr3_length | v_call | clone_size | cdr3_nt | cdr3_aa
TRBD1 | TRBJ1-6 | 15 | TRBV9 | . | TGTGCCAGCAGCGAACGGGACAGGCTTAATTCACCCCTCCACTTT | CASSERDRLNSPLHF
. | TRBJ2-5 | 15 | TRBV4-3 | . | TGCGCCAGCAGCCAAGATGGGCACAGGGAAGAGACCCAGTACTTC | CASSQDGHREETQYF
. | TRBJ2-2 | 13 | TRBV5-1 | . | TGCGCCAGCAGCTTCACAGGCACCGGGGAGCTGTTTTTT | CASSFTGTGELFF
. | TRBJ2-1 | 14 | TRBV4-1 | . | TGCGCCAGCAGCCAAGATAGGTCTAACAATGAGCAGTTCTTC | CASSQDRSNNEQFF
TRBD1 | TRBJ1-6 | 13 | TRBV4-1 | . | TGCGCCAGCGGGGGACAGCCAGATTCACCCCTCCACTTT | CASGGQPDSPLHF
. | TRBJ2-1 | 13 | TRBV2 | few | TGTGCCAGCAGTGAAGGGGGGTGGAATGAGCAGTTCTTC | CASSEGGWNEQFF
. | TRBJ2-1 | 15 | TRBV7-3 | few | TGTGCCAGCAGCTTAAGGGGGTACGGTTACAATGAGCAGTTCTTC | CASSLRGYGYNEQFF
TRBD2 | TRBJ2-7 | 14 | TRBV7-2 | . | TGTGCCAGCAGCTTCAGCGGGGGGGACTACGAGCAGTACTTC | CASSFSGGDYEQYF
TRBD1 | TRBJ1-1 | 15 | TRBV7-3 | . | TGTGCCAGCAGCTCGCCGGGACAGGGGGCGTCGGAAGCTTTCTTT | CASSSPGQGASEAFF
TRBD1 | TRBJ1-5 | 14 | TRBV4-1 | few | TGCGCCAGCAGCCCCGGGACAGGGTATCAGCCCCAGCATTTT | CASSPGTGYQPQHF
. | TRBJ1-1 | 11 | TRBV5-1 | . | TGCGCCAGCAGTCCGGCAATTGAAGCTTTCTTT | CASSPAIEAFF
TRBD2 | TRBJ2-5 | 14 | TRBV5-1 | . | TGCGCCAGCAGCTTGGGGGCTAGCGGCGAGACCCAGTACTTC | CASSLGASGETQYF
. | TRBJ2-5 | 16 | TRBV5-1 | few | TGCGCCAGCAGCTTGGCCTCATTGGGACTTCAAGAGACCCAGTACTTC | CASSLASLGLQETQYF
. | TRBJ1-1 | 16 | TRBV5-1 | many | TGCGCCAGCAGCTTGGAGGACAGCCGATTGAACACTGAAGCTTTCTTT | CASSLEDSRLNTEAFF
. | TRBJ2-5 | 13 | TRBV5-1 | few | TGCGCCAGCAGGTCGGAAAACCAAGAGACCCAGTACTTC | CASRSENQETQYF
TRBD1 | TRBJ1-6 | 18 | TRBV18 | . | TGTGCCAGCTCACCATATGGACAGGGGCTTAATTTTGGTTCACCCCTCCACTTT | CASSPYGQGLNFGSPLHF
. | TRBJ2-7 | 13 | TRBV9 | few | TGTGCCAGCAGCGTAGGAGAGGGGATCGAGCAGTACTTC | CASSVGEGIEQYF
TRBD2 | TRBJ2-7 | 15 | TRBV2 | many | TGTGCCAGCAGTGTAAACGGGGGGGCCGTGGAAGAGCAGTACTTC | CASSVNGGAVEEQYF
. | TRBJ2-2 | 12 | TRBV12-3/TRBV12-4 | few | TGTGCCAGCAGTACTCGTGACGGGGAGCTGTTTTTT | CASSTRDGELFF
TRBD2 | TRBJ2-1 | 15 | TRBV12-3/TRBV12-4 | few | TGTGCCAGCAGGTCACTAGCGGGAGCCTACAATGAGCAGTTCTTC | CASRSLAGAYNEQFF
TRBD2 | TRBJ2-1 | 17 | TRBV7-3 | . | TGTGCCAGCAGCGTGGGACTAGCGGGGCCCATTAACAATGAGCAGTTCTTC | CASSVGLAGPINNEQFF
TRBD2 | TRBJ2-3 | 16 | TRBV5-1 | few | TGCGCCAGCAGCTCCCCCGTACTAGCGGGGGGGGATACGCAGTATTTT | CASSSPVLAGGDTQYF
. | TRBJ1-1 | 14 | TRBV7-8 | . | TGTGCCAGCAGCTTTTCGACGGAGGGGACTGAAGCTTTCTTT | CASSFSTEGTEAFF
. | TRBJ1-5 | 14 | TRBV20-1 | few | TGCAGTGCTAGGTGGGGCAGTTCGGGTCAGCCCCAGCATTTT | CSARWGSSGQPQHF
. | TRBJ2-5 | 12 | TRBV20-1 | . | TGCAGTGCTTCGACGGGGGAAGAGACCCAGTACTTC | CSASTGEETQYF
TRBD1 | TRBJ1-5 | 15 | TRBV10-3 | . | TGTGCCATCAGTGTAACAGGGGGCCCCAATCAGCCCCAGCATTTT | CAISVTGGPNQPQHF
. | TRBJ2-2 | 15 | TRBV30 | many | TGTGCCTGGAGTCGGCGGGGGCGAAGAACCGGGGAGCTGTTTTTT | CAWSRRGRRTGELFF
TRBD2 | TRBJ2-3 | 14 | TRBV5-1 | . | TGCGCCAGCTCCCCGGCGGGAGACACAGATACGCAGTATTTT | CASSPAGDTDTQYF
TRBD2 | TRBJ2-2 | 15 | TRBV15 | once | TGTGCCACCAGGAAGGGAGGGGCCGACACCGGGGAGCTGTTTTTT | CATRKGGADTGELFF
TRBD2 | TRBJ2-3 | 17 | TRBV7-6 | few | TGTGCCAGCAGCCGGCCTTCGGGGGGGCCCGTCACAGATACGCAGTATTTT | CASSRPSGGPVTDTQYF
. | TRBJ2-2 | 12 | TRBV7-9 | . | TGTGCCAGCGCGGGACAGACCGGGGAGCTGTTTTTT | CASAGQTGELFF
. | TRBJ2-7 | 12 | TRBV11-1 | few | TGTGCCAGCAGCCAAGACCGCTACGAGCAGTACTTC | CASSQDRYEQYF
TRBD2 | TRBJ2-1 | 17 | TRBV9 | . | TGTGCCAGCAGCGTAGGCGGACTAGCGGGGGGGTACAATGAGCAGTTCTTC | CASSVGGLAGGYNEQFF
. | TRBJ2-2 | 12 | TRBV29-1 | . | TGCAGCGTTTCTACGAACACCGGGGAGCTGTTTTTT | CSVSTNTGELFF
. | TRBJ1-2 | 15 | TRBV19 | . | TGTGCCAGTAGGACCCGCCGGGGCCAGCTCTATGGCTACACCTTC | CASRTRRGQLYGYTF
. | TRBJ2-7 | 14 | TRBV4-3 | . | TGCGCCAGCAGCCAGGAACAGGGTTCCGACGAGCAGTACTTC | CASSQEQGSDEQYF
. | TRBJ2-3 | 15 | TRBV5-1 | few | TGCGCCAGCAGCTTGGACGGGAAGGGCTCAGATACGCAGTATTTT | CASSLDGKGSDTQYF
. | TRBJ1-1 | 13 | TRBV7-9 | . | TGTGCCAGCAGCTTAACATATAACACTGAAGCTTTCTTT | CASSLTYNTEAFF
. | TRBJ2-2 | 15 | TRBV7-2 | few | TGTGCCAGCAGCCTACAAGGGGGGAACACCGGGGAGCTGTTTTTT | CASSLQGGNTGELFF
TRBD2 | TRBJ2-5 | 14 | TRBV7-2 | . | TGTGCCAGCAGCCGCGTGAGTAGCGGGGAGACCCAGTACTTC | CASSRVSSGETQYF
TRBD2 | TRBJ2-5 | 18 | TRBV5-1 | many | TGCGCCAGCAGCTTGGTGGCTAGCGGGGACCCCAAAGGAGAGACCCAGTACTTC | CASSLVASGDPKGETQYF
. | TRBJ1-3 | 19 | TRBV4-2 | . | TGTGCCAGCAGCCAAGGTGAAGGGAGGGTGGTGTTATCTGGAAACACCATATATTTT | CASSQGEGRVVLSGNTIYF
. | TRBJ2-4 | 16 | TRBV18 | . | TGTGCCAGCTCACCCTTGACGGTCCTAGCCAAAAACATTCAGTACTTC | CASSPLTVLAKNIQYF
. | TRBJ2-2 | 13 | TRBV4-3 | . | TGCGCCAGCAGCTGGGTAGGGACCGGGGAGCTGTTTTTT | CASSWVGTGELFF
. | TRBJ2-1 | 12 | TRBV29-1 | many | TGCAGCGTTGGCAGGCGGTACAATGAGCAGTTCTTC | CSVGRRYNEQFF
. | TRBJ1-5 | 17 | TRBV4-2 | few | TGTGCCAGCAGCCAAGATCCGGTGCAGATTAGCAATCAGCCCCAGCATTTT | CASSQDPVQISNQPQHF
. | TRBJ2-1 | 12 | TRBV29-1 | few | TGCAGCGTTGAGGGGTATAGCAATGAGCAGTTCTTC | CSVEGYSNEQFF
TRBD2 | TRBJ2-1 | 18 | TRBV19 | . | TGTGCCAGTAGTACCCTCCACCTGACTAGCGGACTTTACAATGAGCAGTTCTTC | CASSTLHLTSGLYNEQFF
. | TRBJ2-7 | 14 | TRBV20-1 | few | TGCAGTGCTAGGGGGACTTCCAAGGCCTACGAGCAGTACTTC | CSARGTSKAYEQYF
TRBD1 | TRBJ1-4 | 14 | TRBV27 | . | TGTGCCAGCAGACTACAGGGGACGAATGAAAAACTGTTTTTT | CASRLQGTNEKLFF
. | TRBJ2-3 | 14 | TRBV4-3 | few | TGCGCCAGCAGCCAATCCTGGACAGCAGATACGCAGTATTTT | CASSQSWTADTQYF
TRBD2 | TRBJ2-3 | 15 | TRBV2 | many | TGTGCCAGCAGCGCCAGAGGGACTAGCGGCCATACGCAGTATTTT | CASSARGTSGHTQYF
TRBD1 | TRBJ1-1 | 14 | TRBV5-1 | few | TGCGCCAGCAGCTTTACAGGGGGAAGCGCTGAAGCTTTCTTT | CASSFTGGSAEAFF
. | TRBJ1-4 | 15 | TRBV4-2 | . | TGTGCCAGCAGCCAAGCTGAAGGCGTCAATGAAAAACTGTTTTTT | CASSQAEGVNEKLFF
. | TRBJ1-2 | 16 | TRBV11-2 | few | TGTGCCAGCAGGCACGACTCCGGGACAACTAACTATGGCTACACCTTC | CASRHDSGTTNYGYTF
. | TRBJ2-2 | 13 | TRBV7-3 | . | TGTGCCAGCAGCGCCACGAACACCGGGGAGCTGTTTTTT | CASSATNTGELFF
TRBD1 | TRBJ1-4 | 14 | TRBV27 | . | TGTGCCAGCAGTTCACACAGGGGCCATGAAAAACTGTTTTTT | CASSSHRGHEKLFF
. | TRBJ1-1 | 16 | TRBV9 | many | TGTGCCAGCAGCGCCGGTGAAAAGTTCATGAACACTGAAGCTTTCTTT | CASSAGEKFMNTEAFF
. | TRBJ2-1 | 11 | TRBV30 | few | TGTGCCTGGAGACGCTACAATGAGCAGTTCTTC | CAWRRYNEQFF
TRBD2 | TRBJ2-2 | 14 | TRBV14 | . | TGTGCCAGCAGCCGGGAGGGAAACACCGGGGAGCTGTTTTTT | CASSREGNTGELFF